These T cell receptor beta chains were read from a single sample in a study of T-cell memory formation after mild COVID-19. TCRdb reanalysed the 5' RACE reads using MiXCR and keeps one entry per CDR3 protein. This table has 250,000 to 400,000 distinct CDR3 sequences, roughly 13% appearing once. Sequencing input: PBMCs or a T cell subset sorted from them (not recorded which). The origin of the receptors is a man between 18 and 35 years old who had mild COVID-19 (a few samples of this study predate the infection). Cell type and time point are not known. The CDR3 runs from the conserved cysteine through the conserved F or W. The D gene is left open where the match is weak. Only part of the rows carry a size: once, few, many, or a class if the clone is expanded.

j_call d_call v_call clone_size cdr3_nt cdr3_aa
TRBJ1-2 . TRBV7-8 few TGTGCCAGCAGCCGGACGGGGTATGGCTACACCTTC CASSRTGYGYTF
TRBJ2-5 . TRBV11-2 few TGTGCCAGCAGCTTAAGTACGGGCTTGGAGACCCAGTACTTC CASSLSTGLETQYF
TRBJ2-4 . TRBV6-1 . TGTGCCAGCAGGAGTGGGGGTGGTGCCATTCAGTACTTC CASRSGGGAIQYF
TRBJ1-2 . TRBV5-4 . TGTGCCAGCAGCTTGTACCCCTATGGCTACACCTTC CASSLYPYGYTF
TRBJ2-3 . TRBV7-3 . TGTGCCAGCAGCGAGGGTGTATCGGGGGGCACAGATACGCAGTATTTT CASSEGVSGGTDTQYF
TRBJ1-3 . TRBV11-2 . TGTGCCAGCAGCTTTAATGTGGGTTCAGGAAACACCATATATTTT CASSFNVGSGNTIYF
TRBJ1-1 . TRBV5-1 . TGCGCCAGCAATGAGGTCAGGGCTGAGAACACTGAAGCTTTCTTT CASNEVRAENTEAFF
TRBJ2-2 . TRBV5-1 few TGCGCCAGCAGCTTGGTCGGCAGTACGAACACCGGGGAGCTGTTTTTT CASSLVGSTNTGELFF
TRBJ2-3 . TRBV6-2/TRBV6-3 few TGTGCCAGCTCCCCAGGAGTCCGGGTAATATTCTCGACGCAGTATTTT CASSPGVRVIFSTQYF
TRBJ1-1 . TRBV7-9 . TGTGCCAGCAGCGGGGGCTCGGTGGTGGACACTGAAGCTTTCTTT CASSGGSVVDTEAFF
TRBJ1-2 . TRBV7-3 few TGTGCCAGCAGCCCAACCACTAACTATGGCTACACCTTC CASSPTTNYGYTF
TRBJ2-5 TRBD1 TRBV15 . TGTGCCACCAGCAGAGATGGGACAGGGGGTTCAGAGACCCAGTACTTC CATSRDGTGGSETQYF
TRBJ2-5 TRBD2 TRBV7-2 few TGTGCCAGCAGCTCTCGGACTAGCGGGGGGGCCGCGACCCAGTACTTC CASSSRTSGGAATQYF
TRBJ1-4 . TRBV20-1 few TGCAGTGCTAGACCTTCAGGGCTTCCAACTAATGAAAAACTGTTTTTT CSARPSGLPTNEKLFF
TRBJ2-3 . TRBV12-3/TRBV12-4 few TGTGCCAGCAGTTCCCCGGGCCCCAGGGATACGCAGTATTTT CASSSPGPRDTQYF
TRBJ2-1 TRBD2 TRBV7-2 . TGTGCCAGCAGCTTAGACGCTAGCGGGGGGGCCGCTGAGCAGTTCTTC CASSLDASGGAAEQFF
TRBJ1-1 . TRBV4-1 many TGCGCCAGCCGCGGCCTACTCCTCAACACTGAAGCTTTCTTT CASRGLLLNTEAFF
TRBJ2-3 . TRBV7-8 . TGTGCCAGCAGCCATATCACAGATACGCAGTATTTT CASSHITDTQYF
TRBJ1-1 TRBD1 TRBV27 many TGTGCCAGCAGTTCACGGACAGGGGACACAGCTTTCTTT CASSSRTGDTAFF
TRBJ1-5 . TRBV6-6 . TGTGCCAGCAGGGAAAAGCAGCCCCAGCATTTT CASREKQPQHF
TRBJ2-1 TRBD1 TRBV4-1 many TGCGCCAGCGGACAGGGGCTGAGCTACAATGAGCAGTTCTTC CASGQGLSYNEQFF
TRBJ1-1 . TRBV29-1 few TGCAGCGTGGCCCTCCGGTTTGTAGCTTTCTTT CSVALRFVAFF
TRBJ2-4 . TRBV7-2 . TGTGCCAGCAGCTTAGACCGGGGAAAAAACATTCAGTACTTC CASSLDRGKNIQYF
TRBJ2-6 . TRBV19 . TGTGCCAGTAGTATAACGGGGGTCGGGGCCAACGTCCTGACTTTC CASSITGVGANVLTF
TRBJ2-2 . TRBV29-1 many TGCAGCGTTTGGCTAGACACAAACACCGGGGAGCTGTTTTTT CSVWLDTNTGELFF
TRBJ2-3 TRBD2 TRBV5-4 few TGTGCCAGCAGCTTGGCCTTGACTAGCGGGGGGGATTTTGGAGATACGCAGTATTTT CASSLALTSGGDFGDTQYF
TRBJ1-6 . TRBV12-3/TRBV12-4 . TGTGCCAGCAGTTCGAACCCCCATAATTCACCCCTCCACTTT CASSSNPHNSPLHF
TRBJ2-3 . TRBV29-1 . TGCAGCGTTTCGTCAGGGACAGATACGCAGTATTTT CSVSSGTDTQYF
TRBJ2-3 . TRBV5-8 . TGTGCCAGCAGCTTGGGGCCGGCCCTAGATACGCAGTATTTT CASSLGPALDTQYF
TRBJ2-5 . TRBV7-6 many TGTGCCAGCACGTTCAGGCAACAAGAGACCCAGTACTTC CASTFRQQETQYF
TRBJ2-5 . TRBV18 . TGTGCCAGCTCACCGAGGGACGTTCGTACGGAGACCCAGTACTTC CASSPRDVRTETQYF
TRBJ2-7 TRBD1 TRBV19 . TGTGCCAGTGGCGCAGGTGGGACAGGGGCCTACGAGCAGTACTTC CASGAGGTGAYEQYF
TRBJ2-1 TRBD1 TRBV4-2 . TGTGCCAGCAGCCAGGAAATCGGGACAGGGGGCAATGAGCAGTTCTTC CASSQEIGTGGNEQFF
TRBJ2-7 . TRBV7-9 . TGTGCCAGCAGCTTACCGGGGAGGTTCTCCGAGCAGTACTTC CASSLPGRFSEQYF
TRBJ1-2 . TRBV7-9 . TGTGCCAGCAGCTGGGACGGCGGAGGCTACACCTTC CASSWDGGGYTF
TRBJ2-3 . TRBV20-1 . TGCAGTGCTAGACGCTTGCTCTCCAGCACAGATACGCAGTATTTT CSARRLLSSTDTQYF
TRBJ1-4 . TRBV6-5 few TGTGCCAGCAGTGGTGGGGGAACCGACGGGAATGAAAAACTGTTTTTT CASSGGGTDGNEKLFF
TRBJ1-1 . TRBV7-9 few TGTGCCAGCAGCTCGACAGGTCCGAACACTGAAGCTTTCTTT CASSSTGPNTEAFF